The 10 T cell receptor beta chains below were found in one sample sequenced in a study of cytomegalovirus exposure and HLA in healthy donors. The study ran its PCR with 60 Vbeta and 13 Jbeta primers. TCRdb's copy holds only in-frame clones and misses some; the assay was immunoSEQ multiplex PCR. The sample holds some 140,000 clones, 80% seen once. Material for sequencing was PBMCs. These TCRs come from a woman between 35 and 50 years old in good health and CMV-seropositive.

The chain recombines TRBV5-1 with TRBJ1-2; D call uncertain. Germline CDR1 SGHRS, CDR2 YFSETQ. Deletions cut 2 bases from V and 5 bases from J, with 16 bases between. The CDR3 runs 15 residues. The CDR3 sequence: CASSLVGEGGYGYTF. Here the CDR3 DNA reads TGCGCCAGCAGCTTAGTCGGGGAGGGAGGATATGGCTACACCTTC.

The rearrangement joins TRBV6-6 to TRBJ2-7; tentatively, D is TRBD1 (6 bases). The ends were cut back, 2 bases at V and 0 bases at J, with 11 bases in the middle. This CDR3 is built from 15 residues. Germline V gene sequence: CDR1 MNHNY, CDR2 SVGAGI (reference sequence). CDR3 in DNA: TGTGCCAGCAGTTACGCCCAGGGGTTCTCCTACGAGCAGTACTTC. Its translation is CASSYAQGFSYEQYF.

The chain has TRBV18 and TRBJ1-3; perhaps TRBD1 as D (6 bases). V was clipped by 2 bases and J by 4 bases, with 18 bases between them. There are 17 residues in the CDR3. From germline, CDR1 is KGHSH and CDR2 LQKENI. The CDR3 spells CASSPSVGATRGNTIYF. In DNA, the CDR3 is TGTGCCAGCTCACCAAGTGTGGGGGCTACGCGCGGAAACACCATATATTTT. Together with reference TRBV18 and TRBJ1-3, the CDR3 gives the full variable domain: NAGVMQNPRHLVRRRGQEARLRCSPMKGHSHVYWYRQLPEEGLKFMVYLQKENIIDESGMPKERFSAEFPKEGPSILRIQQVVRGDSAAYFCASSPSVGATRGNTIYFGEGSWLTVV.

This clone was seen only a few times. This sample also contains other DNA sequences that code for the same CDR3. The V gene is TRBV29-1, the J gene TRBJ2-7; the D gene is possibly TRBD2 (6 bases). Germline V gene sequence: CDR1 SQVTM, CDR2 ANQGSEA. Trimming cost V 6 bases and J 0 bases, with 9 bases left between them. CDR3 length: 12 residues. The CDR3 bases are TGCAGCGTACAGACTAGCTCCTACGAGCAGTACTTC. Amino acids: CSVQTSSYEQYF.

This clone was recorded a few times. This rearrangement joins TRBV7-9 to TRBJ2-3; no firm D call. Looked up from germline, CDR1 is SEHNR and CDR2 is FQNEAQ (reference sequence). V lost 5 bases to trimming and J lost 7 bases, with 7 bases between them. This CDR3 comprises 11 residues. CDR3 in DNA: TGTGCCAGCAGCCCTCAGAATACGCAGTATTTT. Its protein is CASSPQNTQYF.

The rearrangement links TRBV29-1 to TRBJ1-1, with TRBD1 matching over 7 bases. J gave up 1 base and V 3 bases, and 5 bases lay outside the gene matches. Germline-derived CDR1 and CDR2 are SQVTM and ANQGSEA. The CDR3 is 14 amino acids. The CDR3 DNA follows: TGCAGCGTTGACCACAGGGGCCCGAACACTGAAGCTTTCTTT. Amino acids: CSVDHRGPNTEAFF.

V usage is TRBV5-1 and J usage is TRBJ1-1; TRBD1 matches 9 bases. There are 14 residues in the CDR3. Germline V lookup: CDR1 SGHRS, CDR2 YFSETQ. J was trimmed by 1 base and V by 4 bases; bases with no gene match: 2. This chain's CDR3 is CASSEGQGNTEAFF. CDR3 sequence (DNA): TGCGCCAGCAGCGAGGGACAGGGGAACACTGAAGCTTTCTTT. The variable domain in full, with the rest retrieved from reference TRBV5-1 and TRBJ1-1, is KAGVTQTPRYLIKTRGQQVTLSCSPISGHRSVSWYQQTPGQGLQFLFEYFSETQRNKGNFPGRFSGRQFSNSRSEMNVSTLELGDSALYLCASSEGQGNTEAFFGQGTRLTVV.

The CDR3 loop is CAWSFGTGVRISPLHF. The DNA of the CDR3 is TGTGCCTGGAGTTTTGGGACAGGGGTTCGTATTTCACCCCTCCACTTT. This chain connects TRBV30 to TRBJ1-6; 10 bases are a match to TRBD1. Per germline, CDR1 GTSNPN and CDR2 SVGIG (reference sequence). The CDR3 is made up of 16 amino acids. J was trimmed by 9 bases and V by 2 bases; bases with no gene match: 10.

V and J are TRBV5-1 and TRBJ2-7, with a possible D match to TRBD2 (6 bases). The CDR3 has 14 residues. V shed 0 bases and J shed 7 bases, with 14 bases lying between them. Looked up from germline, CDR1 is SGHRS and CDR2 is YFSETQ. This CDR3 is CASSLGGAAGEQYF. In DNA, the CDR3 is TGCGCCAGCAGCTTGGGGGGCGCCGCGGGGGAGCAGTACTTC.

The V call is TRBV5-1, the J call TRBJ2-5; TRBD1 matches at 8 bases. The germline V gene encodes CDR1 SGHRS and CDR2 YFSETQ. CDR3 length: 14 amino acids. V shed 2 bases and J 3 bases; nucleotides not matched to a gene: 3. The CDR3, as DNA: TGCGCCAGCAGCTTCCCGGGACAGGAAGAGACCCAGTACTTC. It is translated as CASSFPGQEETQYF.